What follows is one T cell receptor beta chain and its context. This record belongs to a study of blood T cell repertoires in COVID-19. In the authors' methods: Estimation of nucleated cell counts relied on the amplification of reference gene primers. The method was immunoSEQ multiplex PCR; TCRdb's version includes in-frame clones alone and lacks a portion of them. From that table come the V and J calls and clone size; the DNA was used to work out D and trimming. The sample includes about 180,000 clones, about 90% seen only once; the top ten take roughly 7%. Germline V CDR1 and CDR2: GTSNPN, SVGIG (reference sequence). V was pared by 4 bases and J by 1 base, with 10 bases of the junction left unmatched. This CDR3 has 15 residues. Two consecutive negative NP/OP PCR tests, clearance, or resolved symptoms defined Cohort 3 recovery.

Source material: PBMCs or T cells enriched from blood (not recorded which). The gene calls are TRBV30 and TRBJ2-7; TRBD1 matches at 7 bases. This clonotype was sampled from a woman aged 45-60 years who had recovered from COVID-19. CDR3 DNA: TGTGCCTGGATTTTAATCGGGACAGCTTCCTACGAGCAGTACTTC. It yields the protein CAWILIGTASYEQYF.